This T cell receptor beta chain was captured in a study of T cells in localized non-small cell lung cancer (dated by TCRdb to 2020 to 2022). Study-wide context: Comparing tumors with uninvolved tumor-adjacent lungs, the study looked at the T cell repertoires of hundreds of patients with early-stage NSCLC. A mean age of roughly 64 years was recorded for the NSCLC patients, of whom around 140 were male and over 100 were female. The cohort comprised roughly 240 treatment-naïve NSCLC patients with resected, localized lung tumors.

V is clipped by 2 bases and J by 4 bases, and the sequence between their germline boundaries is 11 bases long. The CDR3 measures 14 amino acids from cysteine to phenylalanine. CDR3 DNA only is kept here, 42 bases in frame from base 1. CDR1 and CDR2, per the germline V gene (reference sequence), are SEHNR and FQNEAQ. The immunoSEQ Assay was used to sequence TCR beta CDR3 regions from DNA. The paper's processing steps were these. To compute T cell density, TCR beta template counts were normalized to usable DNA, which was estimated by amplifying housekeeping genes. Using the preseqR package, richness was estimated by extrapolating to 120,000 templates for tissue samples and 400,000 templates for PBMC samples. Clonality was calculated as one minus Pielou's evenness. Tissue-enriched TCRs were identified by differential abundance testing using productive amino-acid clonotypes, minimum total count 5 and alpha 0.1. The Jaccard Index and the Morisita Overlap Index were used to measure how much the repertoires overlapped between compartments. TCR beta CDR3s were clustered by GLIPH together with public tetramer-defined viral CDR3s, and at least three viral sequences plus V-gene enrichment were required for viral motifs. In TCRdb, the immuneACCESS table is reduced to in-frame sequences with V and J assigned. These tables do not hold every clone; where another copy was compared, an unresolved V gene accounts for under half, and the others remain unexplained. That table is the source of V, J and clone size, and D and trimming were worked out from the DNA. Counted in this sample were over 30,000 clones; roughly 88% of them appeared once. The ten largest clones capture about 5.6% of the sample.

At diagnosis, peripheral blood, uninvolved tumor-adjacent lung and tumor were collected and stored as a combination of fresh-frozen and FFPE material. For TCR repertoire profiling, the blood samples were analyzed as peripheral blood mononuclear cells. What the study reported, not specific to this receptor: Because the study design was exploratory, TCR variables were selected using unadjusted p-values without false-discovery rate correction. A median of around 62 of the top 100 tumor clones turned up in the paired uninvolved adjacent lung, and under 30 of those clones also ranked among the top 100 of that same adjacent lung. Uninvolved tumor-adjacent lung showed the highest T cell clonality, higher than tumor, which suggests more focused antigenic responses in the adjacent lung. Because multi-region tumor sequencing was not performed, intratumor heterogeneity could not be ruled out. Longer overall survival was associated with higher blood T cell density, whereas shorter survival was associated with higher adjacent-lung clonality.

As concerns this clone: Its antigen is currently not known. Nothing much larger sits one base from this clone, and base qualities are not available.

The material was peripheral blood mononuclear cells, obtained before any cancer treatment. The rearranged segments are TRBV7-9 and TRBJ1-1, with the D segment identity uncertain. The TCR was taken from a male donor aged 60 or over with stage II lung adenocarcinoma. The CDR3 protein sequence reads: CASSLPTTSTEAFF. Read as DNA, the sequence is TGTGCCAGCAGCTTACCTACAACGTCCACTGAAGCTTTCTTT. This CDR3, with the reference TRBV7-9 and TRBJ1-1 proteins standing in past its ends, gives the full variable domain DTGVSQNPRHKITKRGQNVTFRCDPISEHNRLYWYRQTLGQGPEFLTYFQNEAQLEKSRLLSDRFSAERPKGSFSTLEIQRTEQGDSAMYLCASSLPTTSTEAFFGQGTRLTVV.